This T cell receptor beta chain was captured in a study of control samples from healthy donors and cancer patients. Clones were sequenced by immunoSEQ multiplex PCR, and TCRdb holds only the in-frame ones, with some missing. The sample lists 80,000 to 100,000 clones, roughly 92% occurring once. This clone was seen only once. V shed 6 bases, J shed 1 base, and the junction held 8 bases outside the gene matches. Germline CDR1 and CDR2: LNHDA and SQIVND (reference sequence). The CDR3 is made up of 15 amino acids. This chain links TRBV19 with TRBJ1-1, with TRBD1 matching over 7 bases. The source of this sequence is a human donor in good health. The donor label of this sample is uncertain. Sequencing was performed on blood. CDR3 region: CASSNIGTANTEAFF. CDR3 coding DNA: TGTGCCAGTAGCAATATCGGGACAGCGAACACTGAAGCTTTCTTT.